Following are 18 T cell receptor beta chains from one sample sequenced in a study of molecular identifiers for immune sequencing clone quantification (dated by TCRdb to the late 2010s). The receptor library was made with PCR. For sequencing, an Illumina HiSeq 4000 was employed. The public reads were reanalyzed by TCRdb: fastp trimming at Q25, MiXCR alignment, in-frame beta chains only. Under each unique CDR3 protein, matching rows form one entry showing the most common genes and DNA. The sample profile shows about 640,000 distinct CDR3 sequences; 15% to 20% of them were found once. The ten largest clonotypes hold around 0.9% of the sample. Sequencing was performed on naive CD8+ T cells from blood, with Jurkat cell RNA spiked in. This specimen's cell subset or site label, per the study, means: FACS-sorted CD8+CD4-CCR7+CD45RA+ naive T cells. The receptors derive from a human donor in good health. Some libraries in this study had Jurkat cell RNA spiked in.

As regards this clonotype: Sequence at one end of the junction differs from germline and may be a read error. The rearrangement uses TRBV28 and TRBJ1-4, with D unresolved. Per germline, CDR1 MDHEN and CDR2 SYDVKM. The CDR3 is 14 amino acids. The CDR3 bases are TGTGCCAGCGGAACGTGGGCCAGTAATGAAAAACTGGTTTTT. This encodes CASGTWASNEKLVF.

This clonotype was seen repeatedly, ten times or more. The chain carries TRBV4-3 and TRBJ2-5; possibly TRBD2 for D (6 bases). The CDR3 has 16 residues. Trimming took off 2 bases at V and 2 bases at J, with 15 bases between the two ends. Germline CDR1 is LGHNA and CDR2 is YSLEER. CDR3 sequence (DNA): TGCGCCAGCAGCCAATCCACGGGACTTCCTCAAGAGACCCAGTACTTC. Translation gives CASSQSTGLPQETQYF.

This clonotype was picked up many times. The chain combines TRBV28 with TRBJ2-1, with D perhaps TRBD2 (6 bases). The V gene's germline CDR1 is MDHEN and CDR2 SYDVKM. The CDR3 extends over 16 amino acids. Deletions cut 2 bases from V and 7 bases from J, with 18 bases between. In DNA, the CDR3 is TGTGCCAGCAGTTTACGGGACTCCGGAATCTGGAATGAGCAGTTCTTC. It yields the protein CASSLRDSGIWNEQFF.

The chain uses TRBV7-9 and TRBJ2-1, with unresolved D. V was trimmed by 7 bases and J by 4 bases, leaving 23 bases between them. The CDR3 is 17 residues long. The germline gives CDR1 SEHNR, CDR2 FQNEAQ (reference sequence). As DNA, the CDR3 is TGTGCCAGCACCTCAACAAATTCCGGGCCGGCTTACAATGAGCAGTTCTTC. Translation gives CASTSTNSGPAYNEQFF.

Only a few counts were recorded for this clonotype. This chain connects TRBV11-2 to TRBJ1-2, with 7 bases that match TRBD1. Germline CDR1 SGHAT, CDR2 FQNNGV. This CDR3 region has 12 residues. V trimming: 6 bases; J trimming: 4 bases; junction bases outside the gene matches: 2. As DNA, the CDR3 is TGTGCCAGCAGGGGGACAGCCTATGGCTACACCTTC. This sequence encodes CASRGTAYGYTF. Based on the CDR3 plus reference TRBV11-2 and TRBJ1-2, the full variable domain is EAGVAQSPRYKIIEKRQSVAFWCNPISGHATLYWYQQILGQGPKLLIQFQNNGVVDDSQLPKDRFSAERLKGVDSTLKIQPAKLEDSAVYLCASRGTAYGYTFGSGTRLTVV.

This clonotype was counted between two and nine times. The genes are TRBV11-2 and TRBJ2-7; 8 nucleotides line up with TRBD2. Germline CDR1 and CDR2: SGHAT and FQNNGV. CDR3 size: 15 residues. The V and J ends lost 1 base and 3 bases, in that order; junction bases with no gene match: 5. CDR3 protein: CASSLGGGPFYEQYF. The CDR3 DNA sequence: TGTGCCAGCAGCTTAGGCGGGGGGCCCTTCTACGAGCAGTACTTC.

In this sample, this clonotype turned up many times. The chain carries TRBV29-1 and TRBJ2-7, with 8 bases matching TRBD1. The germline CDR1 and CDR2 sequences are SQVTM and ANQGSEA. V lost 0 bases, J lost 1 base, and 2 bases stayed unmatched. The CDR3 is made up of 14 amino acids. The CDR3 spells CSVEDGQGSYEQYF. As DNA, the CDR3 is TGCAGCGTTGAAGACGGACAGGGTTCCTACGAGCAGTACTTC.

There are many counts of this clonotype. The rearrangement joins TRBV2 to TRBJ1-1, with D perhaps TRBD1 (5 bases). Germline V gene data show CDR1 as SNHLY and CDR2 as FYNNEI. Trimming left V 4 bases short and J 0 bases short, with 9 bases between. The length of the CDR3 is 14 residues. The CDR3 sequence is CASSVVGVNTEAFF. In DNA form, the CDR3 reads TGTGCCAGCAGTGTGGTAGGGGTGAACACTGAAGCTTTCTTT.

This clonotype has a count of ten or more. This sequence joins TRBV4-3 and TRBJ2-7, with 8 nucleotides matching TRBD1. V shed 4 bases and J 3 bases; nucleotides not matched to a gene: 8. Germline assignment: CDR1 LGHNA and CDR2 YSLEER. The CDR3 is 15 residues long. CDR3 coding DNA: TGCGCCAGCAGCCTAGTTTCTACAGGGGGCTACGAGCAGTACTTC. It codes for CASSLVSTGGYEQYF.

The table lists this clonotype with many counts. The chain has TRBV20-1 and TRBJ2-7, with TRBD2 matching over 11 bases. Unmatched junction bases numbered 11, after V lost 6 bases and J lost 4 bases. Per the germline V gene, CDR1 is DFQATT and CDR2 is SNEGSKA (reference sequence). The CDR3 is 15 amino acids. The CDR3 nucleotides are TGCAGTGCCCCGGGATTACTAGCGGGAGAGTACGAGCAGTACTTC. This translates into CSAPGLLAGEYEQYF.

This clonotype was detected many times. V gene TRBV3-1 combines with J gene TRBJ1-1, with D possibly TRBD1 on 6 matching bases. The CDR3 is 13 amino acids. Trimming took off 4 bases at V and 8 bases at J, with 14 bases between the two ends. Looked up from germline, CDR1 is LGHDT and CDR2 is YNNKEL (reference sequence). Here the CDR3 DNA reads TGTGCCAGCAGCCCCGGGACACCGGACGAAGCTTTCTTT. It yields the protein CASSPGTPDEAFF.

This clonotype was detected only a few times. Here the CDR3 DNA reads TGTGCCAGCAGCGGGGACAATTATTCACCCCTCCACTTT. This codes for CASSGDNYSPLHF. V usage is TRBV27 and J usage is TRBJ1-6; D is perhaps TRBD1 (6 bases). The germline V gene encodes CDR1 MNHEY and CDR2 SMNVEV (reference sequence). V lost 6 bases to trimming and J lost 8 bases, with 11 bases between them. CDR3 length: 13 residues.

This clonotype was seen repeatedly, ten times or more. This sequence joins TRBV10-3 and TRBJ2-7; TRBD1 might be the D (5 bases). Germline V gives CDR1 ENHRY, CDR2 SYGVKD. This CDR3 spans 13 amino acids. V was pared by 0 bases and J by 4 bases, with 7 bases between. The DNA of the CDR3 is TGTGCCATCAGTGAGTCGGGGCAGTACGAGCAGTACTTC. Translated, it gives CAISESGQYEQYF.

There are a few counts of this clonotype. The V and J genes are TRBV7-9 and TRBJ2-1; TRBD2 matches 10 bases. Looked up from germline, CDR1 is SEHNR and CDR2 is FQNEAQ (reference sequence). V shed 4 bases, J shed 2 bases, and the junction held 17 bases outside the gene matches. The length of the CDR3 is 20 residues. CDR3 region: CASSSSTGGTSGTPYNEQFF. The DNA of the CDR3 is TGTGCCAGCAGCTCCTCGACGGGGGGAACTAGCGGGACTCCCTACAATGAGCAGTTCTTC. The variable domain in full, completed from reference TRBV7-9 and TRBJ2-1, reads DTGVSQNPRHKITKRGQNVTFRCDPISEHNRLYWYRQTLGQGPEFLTYFQNEAQLEKSRLLSDRFSAERPKGSFSTLEIQRTEQGDSAMYLCASSSSTGGTSGTPYNEQFFGPGTRLTVL.

This clonotype was seen a handful of times. The V and J genes are TRBV30 and TRBJ2-1; 7 bases map to TRBD2. The V gene's germline CDR1 is GTSNPN and CDR2 SVGIG (reference sequence). Germline trimming cut 5 bases from V and 7 bases from J; bases unmatched to any gene: 5. The CDR3 runs 12 residues. In DNA, the CDR3 is TGTGCCTGGGCCGTGGGGGGGAATGAGCAGTTCTTC. Amino acid sequence: CAWAVGGNEQFF.

This clonotype was detected ten times or more. J is TRBJ2-7 and V is TRBV20-1; 14 bases are a match to TRBD2. V lost 0 bases and J lost 4; bases outside the gene matches: 5. This CDR3 comprises 16 residues. The germline CDR1 and CDR2 sequences are DFQATT and SNEGSKA (reference sequence). CDR3 nucleotide sequence: TGCAGTGCTAGAGATCGACGGACTAGCGGGAGGTACGAGCAGTACTTC. Its translation: CSARDRRTSGRYEQYF.

The chain recombines TRBV19 with TRBJ1-1; TRBD1 agrees at 7 bases. This CDR3 contains 13 residues. V shed 4 bases and J 4 bases; nucleotides not matched to a gene: 3. Looked up from germline, CDR1 is LNHDA and CDR2 is SQIVND (reference sequence). The DNA of the CDR3 is TGTGCCAGTAGTAAAACAGGGGTCACTGAAGCTTTCTTT. Translation: CASSKTGVTEAFF. Using reference TRBV19 and TRBJ1-1 for the parts outside the CDR3, the full variable domain is DGGITQSPKYLFRKEGQNVTLSCEQNLNHDAMYWYRQDPGQGLRLIYYSQIVNDFQKGDIAEGYSVSREKKESFPLTVTSAQKNPTAFYLCASSKTGVTEAFFGQGTRLTVV.

The chain uses TRBV5-3 and TRBJ2-7, with TRBD2 as a possible D gene (6 bases). TRBV5-3 is recorded as an ORF, its role being uncertain. Trimming shortened V by 8 bases and J by 4 bases, and 19 bases separated the two germline ends. This CDR3 region has 14 residues. DNA of the CDR3: TGTGCCAGCGGCTTGGTTCCGGGAGCGTACGAGCAGTACTTC. Residues: CASGLVPGAYEQYF.